The clone carrying this TCR beta chain was seen only once. Its specificity is not known. The sample comes from a study of OX40 agonist ivuxolimab in advanced cancers. For the study at large: Patients were infused with ivuxolimab every 2 weeks at 0.01 to 10 mg/kg. General observations from the study: Not determined was the antigen specificity of the expanded peripheral T cells.

Trimming cost V 0 bases and J 4 bases, with 10 bases left between them. Germline V gene data show CDR1 as SGDLS and CDR2 as YYNGEE. The CDR3 sequence is 14 residues long. Only in-frame clones appear in the TCRdb table, and some are missing; sequencing was by immunoSEQ multiplex PCR. This sample carries tens of thousands of clones, 78% of them seen once, and the ten largest clones take about 13%. Blood sampling took place at baseline, cycle 4 day 1, and cycle 7 day 1. The sample consisted of CD4+ or CD8+ T cells sorted from blood, taken in a trial of the OX40 agonist ivuxolimab. This chain uses TRBV9 with TRBJ1-2, with a possible D match to TRBD1 (5 bases). This clonotype was obtained from an adult with an advanced solid tumor such as melanoma, head and neck, liver or kidney cancer. The CDR3 protein is CASSVAAGGYGYTF. CDR3 coding DNA: TGTGCCAGCAGCGTAGCTGCTGGGGGCTATGGCTACACCTTC. The full variable domain, with the rest looked up from reference TRBV9 and TRBJ1-2, is DSGVTQTPKHLITATGQRVTLRCSPRSGDLSVYWYQQSLDQGLQFLIQYYNGEERAKGNILERFSAQQFPDLHSELNLSSLELGDSALYFCASSVAAGGYGYTFGSGTRLTVV.